This T cell receptor (beta chain) is from a study of metastatic and nonmetastatic thyroid tumors. The CDR3 is made up of 15 amino acids. Germline V gene data show CDR1 as SGHTA and CDR2 as FQGNSA. V was cut by 0 bases and J by 1 base, with 7 bases left in between. Original handling: A distant-metastasis classifier for papillary thyroid cancer was built using CDR3 differences across clinicopathological groups. TCRdb redid the clone calls on the PCR reads using MiXCR. The authors' filters were not applied to this entry. The sample has roughly 55,000 clones, 16% seen once. This clone was seen many times. Nobody among the patients had been given any treatment before thyroid surgery.

The origin of this receptor is a male donor with papillary thyroid cancer or a benign thyroid nodule (not recorded which). Some clones in this sample may be carry-over from other donors' samples. This chain joins TRBV7-2 and TRBJ2-1; tentatively, D is TRBD2 (5 bases). The source material was blood. The DNA for the CDR3 is TGTGCCAGCAGCTTAGCGAGGGATTCCTACAATGAGCAGTTCTTC. Its protein is CASSLARDSYNEQFF.